This TCR beta chain originates from a study of T cells after yellow fever vaccination. TCR cDNA was made by 5'RACE template switching, adding a universal primer site and UMIs. TCRdb reprocessed the 5' RACE reads with MiXCR, giving one entry per CDR3 protein. The profile shows 450,000 to 650,000 distinct CDR3 sequences, 21% of them singletons. Study-level results: The appearance of a small share of clonotypes in both CD4 and CD8 compartments was observed. Weaker, the secondary response had a peak occurring faster, on day 5 versus 15.

Germline CDR1 reads SGHTA; CDR2 reads FQGTGA. The ends were cut back, 5 bases at V and 1 base at J, with 18 bases in the middle. The CDR3 totals 16 residues. This clonotype occurred a few times. What it binds is unknown. The sample consisted of PBMCs, taken about 21 days after the first yellow fever vaccination. The chain carries TRBV7-3 and TRBJ2-7; possible D gene TRBD2, 6 bases. The clonotype originates from a man aged 18 to 30 who received the YFV17D yellow fever vaccine. The CDR3 nucleotides read TGTGCCAGCAGCCCAAACCGGGACTTTCCTTCCTACGAGCAGTACGTC. Amino acids: CASSPNRDFPSYEQYV.